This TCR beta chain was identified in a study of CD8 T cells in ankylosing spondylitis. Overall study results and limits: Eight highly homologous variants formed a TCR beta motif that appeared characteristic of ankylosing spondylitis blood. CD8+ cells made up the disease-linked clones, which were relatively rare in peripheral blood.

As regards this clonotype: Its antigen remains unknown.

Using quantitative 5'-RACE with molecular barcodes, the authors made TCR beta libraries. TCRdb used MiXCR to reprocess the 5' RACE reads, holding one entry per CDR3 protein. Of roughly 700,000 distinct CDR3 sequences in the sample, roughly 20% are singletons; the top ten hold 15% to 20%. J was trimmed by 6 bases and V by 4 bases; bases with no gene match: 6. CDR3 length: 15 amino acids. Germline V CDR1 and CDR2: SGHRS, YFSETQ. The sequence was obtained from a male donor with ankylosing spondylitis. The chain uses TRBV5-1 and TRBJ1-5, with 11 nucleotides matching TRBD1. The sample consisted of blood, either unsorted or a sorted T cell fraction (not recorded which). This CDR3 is CASSPGTGGSQPQHF. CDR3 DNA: TGCGCCAGCAGCCCGGGGACAGGGGGTAGTCAGCCCCAGCATTTT.